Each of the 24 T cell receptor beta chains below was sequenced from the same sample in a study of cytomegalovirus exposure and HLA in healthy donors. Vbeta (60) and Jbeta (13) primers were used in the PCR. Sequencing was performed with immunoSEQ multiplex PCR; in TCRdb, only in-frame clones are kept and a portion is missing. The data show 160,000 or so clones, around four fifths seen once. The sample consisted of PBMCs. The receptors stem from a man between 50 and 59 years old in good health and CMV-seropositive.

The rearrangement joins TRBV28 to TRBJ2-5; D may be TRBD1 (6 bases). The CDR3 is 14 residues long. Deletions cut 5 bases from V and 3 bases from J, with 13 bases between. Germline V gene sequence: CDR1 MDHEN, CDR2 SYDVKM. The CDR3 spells CASSRSRTEETQYF. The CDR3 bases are TGTGCCAGCAGTCGTTCGCGGACAGAAGAGACCCAGTACTTC.

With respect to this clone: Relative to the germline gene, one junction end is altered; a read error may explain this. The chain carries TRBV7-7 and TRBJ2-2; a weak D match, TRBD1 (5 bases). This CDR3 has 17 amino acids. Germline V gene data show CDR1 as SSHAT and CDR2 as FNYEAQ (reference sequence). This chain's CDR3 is CASSPSTGRINTGELFF. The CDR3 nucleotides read TGTGCTAGCAGCCCGAGCACAGGACGAATTAACACCGGGGAGCTGTTTTTT.

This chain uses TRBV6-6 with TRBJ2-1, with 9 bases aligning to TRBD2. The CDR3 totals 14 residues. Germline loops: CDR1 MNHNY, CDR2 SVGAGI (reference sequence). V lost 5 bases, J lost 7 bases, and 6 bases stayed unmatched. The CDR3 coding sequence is TGTGCCAGCAGTCTTAGCGGGGGACTAAATGAGCAGTTCTTC. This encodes CASSLSGGLNEQFF.

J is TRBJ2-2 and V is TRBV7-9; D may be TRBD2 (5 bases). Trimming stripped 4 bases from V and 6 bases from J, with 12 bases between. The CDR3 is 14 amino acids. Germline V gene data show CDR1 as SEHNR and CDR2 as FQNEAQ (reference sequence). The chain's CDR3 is CASSSPTSPGELFF. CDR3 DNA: TGTGCCAGCAGCTCCCCTACTAGTCCCGGGGAGCTGTTTTTT.

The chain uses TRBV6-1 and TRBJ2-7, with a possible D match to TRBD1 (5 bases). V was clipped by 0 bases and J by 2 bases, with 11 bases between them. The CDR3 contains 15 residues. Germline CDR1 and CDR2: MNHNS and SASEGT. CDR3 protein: CASSEARQTAYEQYF. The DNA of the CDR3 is TGTGCCAGCAGTGAAGCGAGACAGACAGCCTACGAGCAGTACTTC.

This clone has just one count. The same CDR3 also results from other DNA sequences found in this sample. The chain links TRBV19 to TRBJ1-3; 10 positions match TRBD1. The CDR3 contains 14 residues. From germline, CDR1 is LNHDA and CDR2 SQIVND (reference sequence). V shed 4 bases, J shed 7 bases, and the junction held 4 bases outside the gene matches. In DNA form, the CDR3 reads TGTGCCAGTAGTAACCGGGACAGGGGTAACACCATATATTTT. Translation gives CASSNRDRGNTIYF.

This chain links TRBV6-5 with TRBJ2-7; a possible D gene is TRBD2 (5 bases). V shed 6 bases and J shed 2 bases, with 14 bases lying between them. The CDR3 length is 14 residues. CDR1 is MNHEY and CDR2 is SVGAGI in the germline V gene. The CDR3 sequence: CASRVGSAAYEQYF. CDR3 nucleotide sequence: TGTGCCAGCAGGGTTGGGAGTGCTGCCTACGAGCAGTACTTC.

CDR3 sequence reads: CASTTSGFGYTF. The DNA of the CDR3 is TGTGCCAGCACCACGTCGGGATTCGGCTACACCTTC. V and J are TRBV6-5 and TRBJ1-2; D remains ambiguous. Germline V CDR1 and CDR2: MNHEY, SVGAGI. With 7 bases removed from V and 8 bases from J, the gap between germline ends came to 14 bases. The CDR3 contains 12 residues.

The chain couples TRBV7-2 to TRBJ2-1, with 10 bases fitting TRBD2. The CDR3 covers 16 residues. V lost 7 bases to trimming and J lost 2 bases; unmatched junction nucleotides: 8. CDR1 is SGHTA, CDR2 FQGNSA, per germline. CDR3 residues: CASISPSGGPYNEQFF. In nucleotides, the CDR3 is TGTGCCAGCATCTCTCCTAGCGGGGGCCCCTACAATGAGCAGTTCTTC.

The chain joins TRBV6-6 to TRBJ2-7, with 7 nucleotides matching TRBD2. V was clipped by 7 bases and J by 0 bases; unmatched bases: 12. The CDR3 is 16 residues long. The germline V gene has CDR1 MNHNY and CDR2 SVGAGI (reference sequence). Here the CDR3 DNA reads TGTGCCAGCAACCCCGGGTGGGAGGGCCTCTCCTACGAGCAGTACTTC. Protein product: CASNPGWEGLSYEQYF.

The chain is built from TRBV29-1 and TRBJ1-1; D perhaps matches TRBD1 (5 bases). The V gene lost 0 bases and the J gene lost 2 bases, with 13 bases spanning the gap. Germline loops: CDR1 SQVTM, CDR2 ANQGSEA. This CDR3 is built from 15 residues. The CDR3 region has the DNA TGCAGCGTTGAAGAACCGGGGGACCTTAACACTGAAGCTTTCTTT. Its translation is CSVEEPGDLNTEAFF. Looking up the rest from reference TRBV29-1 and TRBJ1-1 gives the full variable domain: SAVISQKPSRDICQRGTSLTIQCQVDSQVTMMFWYRQQPGQSLTLIATANQGSEATYESGFVIDKFPISRPNLTFSTLTVSNMSPEDSSIYLCSVEEPGDLNTEAFFGQGTRLTVV.

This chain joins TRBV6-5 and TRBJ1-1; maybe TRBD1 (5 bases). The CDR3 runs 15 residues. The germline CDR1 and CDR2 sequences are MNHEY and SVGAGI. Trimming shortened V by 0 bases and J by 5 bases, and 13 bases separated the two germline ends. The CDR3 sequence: CASSYSIVEGTEAFF. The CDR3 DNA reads TGTGCCAGCAGTTACTCGATAGTGGAGGGGACTGAAGCTTTCTTT.

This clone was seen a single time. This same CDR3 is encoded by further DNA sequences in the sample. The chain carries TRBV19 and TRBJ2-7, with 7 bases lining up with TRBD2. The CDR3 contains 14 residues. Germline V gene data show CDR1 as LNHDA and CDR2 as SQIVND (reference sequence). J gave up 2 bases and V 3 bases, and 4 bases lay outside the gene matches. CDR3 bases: TGTGCCAGTAGTATTAATCGGGAGGCCTACGAGCAGTACTTC. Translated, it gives CASSINREAYEQYF.

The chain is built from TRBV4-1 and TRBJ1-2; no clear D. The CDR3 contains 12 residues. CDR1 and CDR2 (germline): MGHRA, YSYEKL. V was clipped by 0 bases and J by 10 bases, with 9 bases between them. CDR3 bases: TGCGCCAGCAGCCAAGATCTAACGGTCTACACCTTC. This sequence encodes CASSQDLTVYTF.

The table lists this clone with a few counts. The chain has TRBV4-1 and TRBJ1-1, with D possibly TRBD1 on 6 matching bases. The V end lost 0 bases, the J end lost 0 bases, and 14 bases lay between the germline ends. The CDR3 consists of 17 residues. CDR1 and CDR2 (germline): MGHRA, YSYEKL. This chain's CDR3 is CASSQDERQDMNTEAFF. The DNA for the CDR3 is TGCGCCAGCAGCCAAGATGAGCGACAGGACATGAACACTGAAGCTTTCTTT.

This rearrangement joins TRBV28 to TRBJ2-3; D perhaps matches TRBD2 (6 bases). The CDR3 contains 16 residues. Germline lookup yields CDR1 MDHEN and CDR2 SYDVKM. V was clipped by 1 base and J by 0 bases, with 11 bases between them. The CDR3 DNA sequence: TGTGCCAGCAGTTTATATTTCGGGAGTAGCACAGATACGCAGTATTTT. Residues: CASSLYFGSSTDTQYF.

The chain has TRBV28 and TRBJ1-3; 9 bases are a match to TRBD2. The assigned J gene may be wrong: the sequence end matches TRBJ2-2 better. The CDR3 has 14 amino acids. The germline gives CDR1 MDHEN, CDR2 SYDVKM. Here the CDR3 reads CANSRTSATGELFF. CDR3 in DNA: TGTGCCAACTCTAGGACTAGCGCGACCGGGGAGCTGTTTTTT.

The CDR3 DNA reads TGTGCCAGCGGAAGGGGGGGAGCGGGGGGCAACACTGAAGCTTTCTTT. Amino acid sequence: CASGRGGAGGNTEAFF. The chain carries TRBV28 and TRBJ1-1; tentative D call: TRBD1 (6 bases). Germline V gene sequence: CDR1 MDHEN, CDR2 SYDVKM. V lost 8 bases to trimming and J lost 2 bases, with 21 bases between them. The CDR3 sequence is 16 residues long.

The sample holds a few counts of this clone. The CDR3 region is CASSLDAIRETQYF. CDR3 DNA sequence: TGTGCCAGCAGCTTGGATGCGATTCGGGAGACCCAGTACTTC. The rearrangement links TRBV5-5 to TRBJ2-5; D is ambiguous. This CDR3 comprises 14 residues. The ends were cut back, 0 bases at V and 5 bases at J, with 11 bases in the middle. CDR1 is SGHKS, CDR2 YYEKEE, per germline (reference sequence).

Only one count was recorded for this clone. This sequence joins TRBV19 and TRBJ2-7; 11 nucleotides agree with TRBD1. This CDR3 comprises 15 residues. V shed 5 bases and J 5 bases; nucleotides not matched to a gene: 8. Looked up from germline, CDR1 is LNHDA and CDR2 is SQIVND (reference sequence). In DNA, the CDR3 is TGTGCCAGTAGTCGTGATTGGACAGGGGGCAACGAGCAGTACTTC. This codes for CASSRDWTGGNEQYF.

The CDR3 coding sequence is TGCGCCAGCAGCTTTTCCGGGACAGGAAGGCACGAGCAGTACTTC. Protein: CASSFSGTGRHEQYF. This rearrangement joins TRBV5-1 to TRBJ2-7; 8 nucleotides align to TRBD1. Germline V lookup: CDR1 SGHRS, CDR2 YFSETQ. This CDR3 spans 15 amino acids. Trimming took 2 bases from V and 5 from J; bases not matched to a gene: 9.

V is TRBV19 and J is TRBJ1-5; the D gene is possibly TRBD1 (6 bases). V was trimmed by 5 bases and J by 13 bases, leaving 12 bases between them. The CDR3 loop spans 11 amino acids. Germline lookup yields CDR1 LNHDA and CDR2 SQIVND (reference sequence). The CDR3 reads CASSPGELQHF. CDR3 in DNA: TGTGCCAGTAGTCCAGGGGAGTTACAGCATTTT.

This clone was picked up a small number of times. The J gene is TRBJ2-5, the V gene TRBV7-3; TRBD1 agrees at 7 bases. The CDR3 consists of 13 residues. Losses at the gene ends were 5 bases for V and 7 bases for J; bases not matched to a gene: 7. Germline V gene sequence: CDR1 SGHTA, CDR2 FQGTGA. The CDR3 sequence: CASSDGQVATQYF. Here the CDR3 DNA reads TGTGCCAGCAGCGACGGACAGGTGGCGACCCAGTACTTC.

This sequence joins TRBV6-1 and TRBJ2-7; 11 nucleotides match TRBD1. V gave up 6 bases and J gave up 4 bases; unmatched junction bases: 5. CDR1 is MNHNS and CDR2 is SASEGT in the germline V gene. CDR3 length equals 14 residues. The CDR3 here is CASRVGQGAYEQYF. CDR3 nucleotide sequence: TGTGCCAGCAGGGTAGGACAGGGGGCTTACGAGCAGTACTTC.